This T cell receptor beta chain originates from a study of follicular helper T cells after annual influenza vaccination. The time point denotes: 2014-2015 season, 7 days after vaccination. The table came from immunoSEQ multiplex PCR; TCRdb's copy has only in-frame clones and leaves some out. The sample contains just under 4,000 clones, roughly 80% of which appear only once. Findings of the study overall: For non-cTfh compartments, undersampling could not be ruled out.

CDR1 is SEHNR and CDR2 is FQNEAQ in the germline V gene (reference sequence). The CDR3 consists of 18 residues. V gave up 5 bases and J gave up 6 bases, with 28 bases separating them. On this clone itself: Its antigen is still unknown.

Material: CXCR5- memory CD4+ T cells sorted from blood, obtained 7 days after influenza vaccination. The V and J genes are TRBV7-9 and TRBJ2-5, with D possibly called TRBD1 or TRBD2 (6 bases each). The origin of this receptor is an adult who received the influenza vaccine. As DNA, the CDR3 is TGTGCCAGCAGCCCGAGGGGGGCGAGGACCCAGAGCCCCAAGACCCAGTACTTC. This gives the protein CASSPRGARTQSPKTQYF.